The present T cell receptor beta chain was sequenced within a study of radiotherapy plus CTLA-4 blockade in lung cancer. Study-wide results and limits: Strongest reported response predictors: early blood clone changes and post-radiation interferon-beta. In blood, after radiotherapy plus ipilimumab, tumor-derived TCR clones expanded.

The CDR3 has 14 amino acids. From germline, CDR1 is MNHNY and CDR2 SVGAGI (reference sequence). The V gene lost 7 bases and the J gene lost 1 base, with 12 bases spanning the gap. Method: immunoSEQ multiplex PCR; TCRdb's copy keeps in-frame clones and lacks some. The repertoire holds about 49,000 clones, with around 77% as singletons. A word on this clone: The antigen is not known.

Chemo-refractory metastatic non-small-cell lung cancer patients underwent focal radiation alongside CTLA-4 blockade with ipilimumab. The sequencing used peripheral blood, collected from a patient treated with radiotherapy plus ipilimumab. The J gene is TRBJ2-3, the V gene TRBV6-6; D gene ambiguous. The clonotype was recovered from a human donor with non-small cell lung cancer who had stable disease on radiotherapy plus ipilimumab. CDR3 amino acids: CASTDRAGTDTQYF. DNA of the CDR3: TGTGCCAGCACCGACCGGGCAGGCACAGATACGCAGTATTTT.